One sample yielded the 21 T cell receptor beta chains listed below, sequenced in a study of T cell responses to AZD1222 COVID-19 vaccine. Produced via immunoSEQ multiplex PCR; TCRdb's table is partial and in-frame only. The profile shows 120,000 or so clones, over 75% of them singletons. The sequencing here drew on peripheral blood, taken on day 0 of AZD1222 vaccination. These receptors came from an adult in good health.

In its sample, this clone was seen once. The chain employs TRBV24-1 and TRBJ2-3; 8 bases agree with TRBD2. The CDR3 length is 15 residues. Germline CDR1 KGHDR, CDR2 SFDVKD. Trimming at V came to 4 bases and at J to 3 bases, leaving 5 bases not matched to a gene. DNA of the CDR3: TGTGCCACCAGTGAGCCCGGGAGGGGGACAGATACGCAGTATTTT. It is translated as CATSEPGRGTDTQYF.

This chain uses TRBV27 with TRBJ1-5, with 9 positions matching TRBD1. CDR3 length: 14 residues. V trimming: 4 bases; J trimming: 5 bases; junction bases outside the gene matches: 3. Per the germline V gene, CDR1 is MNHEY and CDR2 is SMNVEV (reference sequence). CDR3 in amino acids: CASSSGQGYQPQHF. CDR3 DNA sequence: TGTGCCAGCAGTTCGGGACAGGGTTATCAGCCCCAGCATTTT.

Written as DNA, the CDR3 is TGTGCCAGCAGCTTAGCGGGGGGCAGCACAGATACGCAGTATTTT. Encoded protein: CASSLAGGSTDTQYF. V and J are TRBV9 and TRBJ2-3; TRBD2 agrees at 10 bases. CDR1 is SGDLS and CDR2 is YYNGEE in the germline V gene. The CDR3 length is 15 residues. The J segment lost 0 bases and the V segment lost 4 bases, leaving 2 bases of the junction unmatched.

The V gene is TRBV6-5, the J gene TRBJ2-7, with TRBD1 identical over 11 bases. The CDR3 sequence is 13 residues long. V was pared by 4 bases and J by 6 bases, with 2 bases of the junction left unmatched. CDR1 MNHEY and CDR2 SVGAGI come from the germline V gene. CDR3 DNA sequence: TGTGCCAGCAGTTCCGGGACAGGGGGCGAGCAGTACTTC. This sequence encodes CASSSGTGGEQYF.

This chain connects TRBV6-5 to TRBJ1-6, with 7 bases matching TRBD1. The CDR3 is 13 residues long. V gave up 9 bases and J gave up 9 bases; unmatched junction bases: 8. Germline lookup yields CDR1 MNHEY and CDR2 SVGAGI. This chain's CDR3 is CASRDRDLSPLHF. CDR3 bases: TGTGCCAGTAGGGACAGAGATCTTTCACCCCTCCACTTT.

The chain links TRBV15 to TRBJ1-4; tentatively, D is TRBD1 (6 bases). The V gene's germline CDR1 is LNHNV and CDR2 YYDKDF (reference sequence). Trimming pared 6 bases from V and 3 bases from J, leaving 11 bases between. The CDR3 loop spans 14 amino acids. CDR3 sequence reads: CATRGGRANEKLFF. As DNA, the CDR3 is TGTGCCACCAGGGGGGGGCGGGCTAATGAAAAACTGTTTTTT.

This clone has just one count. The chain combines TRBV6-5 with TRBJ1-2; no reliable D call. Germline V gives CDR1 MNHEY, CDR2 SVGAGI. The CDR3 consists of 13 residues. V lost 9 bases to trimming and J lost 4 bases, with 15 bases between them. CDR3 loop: CASSSASRYGYTF. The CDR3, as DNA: TGTGCCAGTTCTTCGGCGAGCCGCTATGGCTACACCTTC.

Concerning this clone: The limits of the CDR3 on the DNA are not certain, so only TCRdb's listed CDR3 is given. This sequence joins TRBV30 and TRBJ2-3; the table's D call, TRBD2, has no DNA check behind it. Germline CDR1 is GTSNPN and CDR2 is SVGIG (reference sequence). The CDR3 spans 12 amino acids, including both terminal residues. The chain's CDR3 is CAWGPGTKGLSF.

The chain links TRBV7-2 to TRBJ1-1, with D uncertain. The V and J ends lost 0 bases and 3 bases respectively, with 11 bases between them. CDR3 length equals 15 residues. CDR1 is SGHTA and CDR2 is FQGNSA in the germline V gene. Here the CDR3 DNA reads TGTGCCAGCAGCTTAGCGCTGGGCGTGGACACTGAAGCTTTCTTT. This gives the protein CASSLALGVDTEAFF.

CDR3 nucleotides: TGTGCCTGGAGTTTGGAGACAGGGCCTAACTATGGCTACACCTTC. This gives the protein CAWSLETGPNYGYTF. V usage is TRBV30 and J usage is TRBJ1-2, with 7 bases aligning to TRBD1. The trim removed 2 bases at V and 0 bases at J, leaving 6 bases unmatched. The CDR3 totals 15 residues. Germline assignment: CDR1 GTSNPN and CDR2 SVGIG (reference sequence).

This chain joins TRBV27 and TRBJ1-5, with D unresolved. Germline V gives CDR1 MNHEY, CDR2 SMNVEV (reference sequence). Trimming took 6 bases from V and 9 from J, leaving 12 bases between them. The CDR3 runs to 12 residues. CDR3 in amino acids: CASRTGAGPQHF. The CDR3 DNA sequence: TGTGCCAGCAGGACGGGAGCGGGGCCCCAGCATTTT.

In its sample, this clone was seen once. CDR3 residues: CASSKLGLLHEKLFF. CDR3 sequence (DNA): TGTGCCAGCAGCAAGCTCGGGTTACTCCATGAAAAACTGTTTTTT. The chain couples TRBV21-1 to TRBJ1-4. TRBV21-1 is given as a pseudogene. This CDR3 has 15 amino acids.

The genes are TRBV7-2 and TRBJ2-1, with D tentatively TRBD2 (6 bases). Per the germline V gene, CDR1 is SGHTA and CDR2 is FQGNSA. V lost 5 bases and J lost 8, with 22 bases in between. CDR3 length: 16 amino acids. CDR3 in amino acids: CASSLQNSPSGYEQFF. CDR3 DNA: TGTGCCAGCAGCCTACAAAACTCACCGAGCGGGTATGAGCAGTTCTTC.

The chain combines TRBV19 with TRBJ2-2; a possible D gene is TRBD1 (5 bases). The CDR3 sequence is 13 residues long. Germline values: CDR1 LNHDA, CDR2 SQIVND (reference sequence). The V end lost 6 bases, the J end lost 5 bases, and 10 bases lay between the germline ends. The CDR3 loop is CASSVDRTGELFF. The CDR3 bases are TGTGCCAGTAGCGTAGACAGAACCGGGGAGCTGTTTTTT.

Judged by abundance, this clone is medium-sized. CDR3 sequence reads: CASSLVMANTEAFF. The CDR3 coding sequence is TGTGCCAGCAGCTTAGTAATGGCGAACACTGAAGCTTTCTTT. V and J are TRBV7-2 and TRBJ1-1; no definite D call. V lost 1 base and J 1 base, leaving 7 bases between the germline ends. CDR1 SGHTA and CDR2 FQGNSA come from the germline V gene. The CDR3 loop spans 14 amino acids.

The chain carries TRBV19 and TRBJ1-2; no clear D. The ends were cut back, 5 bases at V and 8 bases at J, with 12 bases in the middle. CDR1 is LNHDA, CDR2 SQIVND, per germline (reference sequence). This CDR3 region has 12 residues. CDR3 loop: CASSQRVEGYTF. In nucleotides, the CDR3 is TGTGCCAGTAGTCAAAGGGTGGAAGGCTACACCTTC.

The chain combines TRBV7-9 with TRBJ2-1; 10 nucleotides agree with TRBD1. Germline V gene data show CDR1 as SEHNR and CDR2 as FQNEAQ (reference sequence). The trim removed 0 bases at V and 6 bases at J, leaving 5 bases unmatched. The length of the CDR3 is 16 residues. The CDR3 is CASSLATGGAGNEQFF. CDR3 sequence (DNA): TGTGCCAGCAGCTTAGCGACAGGGGGCGCTGGCAATGAGCAGTTCTTC.

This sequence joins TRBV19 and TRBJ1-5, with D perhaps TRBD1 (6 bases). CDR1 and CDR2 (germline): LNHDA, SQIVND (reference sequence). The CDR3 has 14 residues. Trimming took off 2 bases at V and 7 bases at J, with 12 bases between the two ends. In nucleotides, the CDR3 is TGTGCCAGTAGTATACTTGGACAGAGGCAGCCCCAGCATTTT. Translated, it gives CASSILGQRQPQHF.

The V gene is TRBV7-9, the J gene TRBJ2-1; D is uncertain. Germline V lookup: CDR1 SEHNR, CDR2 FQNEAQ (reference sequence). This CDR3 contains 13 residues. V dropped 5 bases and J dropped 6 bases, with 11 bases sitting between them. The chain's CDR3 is CASSLDLINEQFF. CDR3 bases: TGTGCCAGCAGCCTGGACCTTATCAATGAGCAGTTCTTC.

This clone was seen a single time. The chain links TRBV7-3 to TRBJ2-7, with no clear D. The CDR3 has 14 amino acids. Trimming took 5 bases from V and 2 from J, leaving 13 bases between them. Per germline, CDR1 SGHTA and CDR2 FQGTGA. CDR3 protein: CASSPSHNTYEQYF. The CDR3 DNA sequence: TGTGCCAGCAGCCCTTCTCACAATACCTACGAGCAGTACTTC.

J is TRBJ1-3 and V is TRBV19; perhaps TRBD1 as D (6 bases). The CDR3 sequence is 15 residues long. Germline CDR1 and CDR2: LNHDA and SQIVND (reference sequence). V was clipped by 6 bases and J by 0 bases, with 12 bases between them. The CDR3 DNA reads TGTGCCAGTAGCAGGTTGACAGGCTCTGGAAACACCATATATTTT. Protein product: CASSRLTGSGNTIYF.